The next 14 T cell receptor beta chains were all read from a single sample in a study of human T cells and chemical hapten exposure. TCRdb ran MiXCR on the RACE reads and lists one entry per CDR3 protein. The table shows more than 250,000 distinct CDR3 sequences, with about 7.7% occurring only once. Time point of the sample: pre-sensitization, week 0. Treatment here: therapeutic diphenylcyclopropenone sensitization with weekly scalp DPC. This specimen was whole blood, taken in connection with sensitization to the hapten diphenylcyclopropenone (DPC). All receptors come from a young man with alopecia areata. Some clones in this sample may be carry-over from other donors' samples.

CDR3 coding DNA: TGTGCCAGCACCCTGACAGGGGCCCATCAGCCCCAGCATTTT. It is translated as CASTLTGAHQPQHF. The chain joins TRBV6-6 to TRBJ1-5; TRBD1 matches at 8 bases. J lost 5 bases, V lost 7 bases, and 7 bases had no gene match. Germline V gene data show CDR1 as MNHNY and CDR2 as SVGAGI (reference sequence). The CDR3 runs 14 residues.

This clonotype has a count of ten or more. This chain joins TRBV20-1 and TRBJ1-4, with D unclear. Trimming removed 2 bases from V and 6 bases from J, with 7 bases in between. Germline values: CDR1 DFQATT, CDR2 SNEGSKA (reference sequence). The CDR3 is made up of 12 amino acids. The CDR3 here is CSARFGDEKLFF. CDR3 nucleotides: TGCAGTGCTAGATTTGGGGATGAAAAACTGTTTTTT.

This clonotype has just a few counts. This chain links TRBV5-1 with TRBJ1-1; 7 bases are shared with TRBD1. The CDR3 is 16 amino acids. J lost 0 bases, V lost 4 bases, and 9 bases had no gene match. Germline V CDR1 and CDR2: SGHRS, YFSETQ. CDR3 DNA sequence: TGCGCCAGCAGCCCCCAGACAGGGCGCATGAACACTGAAGCTTTCTTT. Its translation is CASSPQTGRMNTEAFF.

The gene calls are TRBV7-6 and TRBJ2-5, with D perhaps assigned TRBD1 or TRBD2 (5 bases each). The germline V and J ends were trimmed by 2 bases and 4 bases, with 11 bases remaining between them. The germline gives CDR1 SGHVS, CDR2 FNYEAQ. The CDR3 loop spans 14 amino acids. In DNA, the CDR3 is TGTGCCAGCAGCTTATTTCCGGGGCCAGAGACCCAGTACTTC. Protein product: CASSLFPGPETQYF. The full variable domain, rest sourced from reference TRBV7-6 and TRBJ2-5, is GAGVSQSPRYKVTKRGQDVALRCDPISGHVSLYWYRQALGQGPEFLTYFNYEAQQDKSGLPNDRFSAERPEGSISTLTIQRTEQRDSAMYRCASSLFPGPETQYFGPGTRLLVL.

The table lists this clonotype with a few counts. This chain joins TRBV27 and TRBJ1-5; a possible D gene is TRBD1 (6 bases). This CDR3 is built from 13 residues. V shed 5 bases and J shed 6 bases, with 11 bases lying between them. CDR1 and CDR2 (germline): MNHEY, SMNVEV (reference sequence). Here the CDR3 DNA reads TGTGCCAGCAGTCGGACAGTCGGTCAGCCCCAGCATTTT. Its translation is CASSRTVGQPQHF.

The V and J genes are TRBV13 and TRBJ1-1; D gene unclear. The CDR3 runs 14 residues. The germline V gene encodes CDR1 PRHDT and CDR2 FYEKMQ (reference sequence). Trimming removed 3 bases from V and 2 bases from J, with 10 bases in between. In nucleotides, the CDR3 is TGTGCCAGCAGCTTGACTAGCCCAAACACTGAAGCTTTCTTT. Its translation is CASSLTSPNTEAFF.

Many counts were recorded for this clonotype. V and J are TRBV7-9 and TRBJ1-2; D remains unclear. From germline, CDR1 is SEHNR and CDR2 FQNEAQ (reference sequence). The CDR3 has 13 residues. Trimming removed 3 bases at V and 4 bases at J, with 9 bases between. The CDR3 coding sequence is TGTGCCAGCAGCTTTGAGGGATCCTATGGCTACACCTTC. It specifies CASSFEGSYGYTF.

V gene TRBV10-1 combines with J gene TRBJ1-3; D is unresolved. Germline CDR1 and CDR2: WNHNN and SYGVQD (reference sequence). The CDR3 is 16 amino acids. Deletions cut 2 bases from V and 0 bases from J, with 11 bases between. This chain's CDR3 is CASSEDHQLSGNTIYF. In nucleotides, the CDR3 is TGCGCCAGCAGTGAGGACCACCAGCTCTCTGGAAACACCATATATTTT.

V is TRBV2 and J is TRBJ2-6, with D unclear. From germline, CDR1 is SNHLY and CDR2 FYNNEI. The CDR3 extends over 14 amino acids. V gave up 8 bases and J gave up 0 bases, with 8 bases separating them. CDR3 nucleotide sequence: TGTGCCAGCGAGATAGGCTCTGGGGCCAACGTCCTGACTTTC. Translation: CASEIGSGANVLTF. Using reference TRBV2 and TRBJ2-6 for the parts outside the CDR3, the full variable domain is EPEVTQTPSHQVTQMGQEVILRCVPISNHLYFYWYRQILGQKVEFLVSFYNNEISEKSEIFDDQFSVERPDGSNFTLKIRSTKLEDSAMYFCASEIGSGANVLTFGAGSRLTVL.

In this sample, this clonotype turned up a few times. This chain connects TRBV7-9 to TRBJ1-1, with D perhaps matching TRBD1 (5 bases). CDR3 size: 13 residues. V lost 6 bases to trimming and J lost 4 bases, with 12 bases between them. Germline V CDR1 and CDR2: SEHNR, FQNEAQ (reference sequence). The CDR3 region is CASSLGRVTEAFF. The CDR3 nucleotides are TGTGCCAGCAGTTTGGGCAGGGTCACTGAAGCTTTCTTT.

In this sample, this clonotype turned up a few times. The chain joins TRBV7-8 to TRBJ2-3; D is possibly TRBD2 (5 bases). Trimming left V 3 bases short and J 1 base short, with 11 bases between. The CDR3 runs to 15 residues. The germline CDR1 and CDR2 sequences are SGHVS and FQNEAQ. CDR3 DNA sequence: TGTGCCAGCAGCTTGAGGACTTCCCGCACAGATACGCAGTATTTT. It is translated as CASSLRTSRTDTQYF.

This clonotype showed up just a few times. The V gene is TRBV6-5, the J gene TRBJ2-1; no clear D gene. This CDR3 region has 15 residues. Trimming removed 7 bases at V and 8 bases at J, with 21 bases between. Germline V gene lookup returns CDR1 MNHEY and CDR2 SVGAGI. The CDR3: CASMDHGAVDDEQFF. Written as DNA, the CDR3 is TGTGCCAGCATGGACCACGGAGCCGTGGACGATGAGCAGTTCTTC.

The chain carries TRBV20-1 and TRBJ1-1; possible D gene TRBD1, 5 bases. Trimming took off 3 bases at V and 2 bases at J, with 13 bases between the two ends. CDR3 size: 14 residues. The germline gives CDR1 DFQATT, CDR2 SNEGSKA (reference sequence). The CDR3 region is CSASSAGRNTEAFF. The CDR3 DNA follows: TGCAGTGCTAGCTCGGCAGGGCGAAACACTGAAGCTTTCTTT.

This rearrangement joins TRBV28 to TRBJ2-7, with D possibly being TRBD2 (6 bases). CDR1 is MDHEN and CDR2 is SYDVKM in the germline V gene. Trimming took 6 bases from V and 2 from J, leaving 14 bases between them. This CDR3 comprises 14 residues. The DNA for the CDR3 is TGTGCCAGCAGCCCCAAGGGACTTCCCTACGAGCAGTACTTC. It encodes CASSPKGLPYEQYF. The variable domain in full, with the rest retrieved from reference TRBV28 and TRBJ2-7, is DVKVTQSSRYLVKRTGEKVFLECVQDMDHENMFWYRQDPGLGLRLIYFSYDVKMKEKGDIPEGYSVSREKKERFSLILESASTNQTSMYLCASSPKGLPYEQYFGPGTRLTVT.